Below, 5 T cell receptor beta chains from the same sample are listed, as sequenced in a study of T cell responses to AZD1222 COVID-19 vaccine. Produced via immunoSEQ multiplex PCR; TCRdb's table is partial and in-frame only. The repertoire holds about 85,000 clones, with 65% to 90% as singletons. The sequences come from peripheral blood, collected on day 0 of AZD1222 vaccination. These receptors came from an adult in good health.

This chain uses TRBV6-5 with TRBJ1-6, with D possibly matching TRBD1 (6 bases). Germline CDR1 MNHEY, CDR2 SVGAGI. The CDR3 totals 15 residues. V lost 2 bases and J 6 bases, leaving 11 bases between the germline ends. In nucleotides, the CDR3 is TGTGCCAGCAGTTACGTGCGAGGGGGTAATTCACCCCTCCACTTT. Its translation is CASSYVRGGNSPLHF.

This chain joins TRBV11-2 and TRBJ1-4; TRBD1 matches 9 bases. This CDR3 contains 17 residues. The junction had 6 bases not matched to a gene; V was cut back by 1 base and J by 3 bases. CDR1 and CDR2 (germline): SGHAT, FQNNGV. The CDR3 coding sequence is TGTGCCAGCAGCTTAGGGACAGGGGCACCGTCTAATGAAAAACTGTTTTTT. Amino acids: CASSLGTGAPSNEKLFF.

The chain uses TRBV7-2 and TRBJ1-1; 9 bases fit TRBD1. CDR1 SGHTA and CDR2 FQGNSA come from the germline V gene. Trimming removed 4 bases from V and 4 bases from J; junction bases left unmatched: 7. The CDR3 length is 15 residues. The CDR3 region is CASSSPNRGRTEAFF. CDR3 DNA sequence: TGTGCCAGCAGCTCACCCAACAGGGGGCGCACTGAAGCTTTCTTT.

The CDR3 spells CASSFGRGFNEKLFF. Here the CDR3 DNA reads TGTGCCAGCAGCTTCGGACGGGGCTTTAATGAAAAACTGTTTTTT. The gene calls are TRBV7-9 and TRBJ1-4; a possible D gene is TRBD1 (5 bases). The CDR3 is made up of 15 amino acids. CDR1 and CDR2 (germline): SEHNR, FQNEAQ (reference sequence). V lost 3 bases and J 4 bases, leaving 12 bases between the germline ends.

This chain joins TRBV28 and TRBJ1-2; TRBD1 matches 12 bases. The CDR3 covers 14 residues. In germline, CDR1 is MDHEN, CDR2 SYDVKM. CDR3: CFVGTGGERWGYTF. The CDR3 DNA is TGTTTCGTGGGGACAGGGGGCGAACGGTGGGGCTACACCTTC.